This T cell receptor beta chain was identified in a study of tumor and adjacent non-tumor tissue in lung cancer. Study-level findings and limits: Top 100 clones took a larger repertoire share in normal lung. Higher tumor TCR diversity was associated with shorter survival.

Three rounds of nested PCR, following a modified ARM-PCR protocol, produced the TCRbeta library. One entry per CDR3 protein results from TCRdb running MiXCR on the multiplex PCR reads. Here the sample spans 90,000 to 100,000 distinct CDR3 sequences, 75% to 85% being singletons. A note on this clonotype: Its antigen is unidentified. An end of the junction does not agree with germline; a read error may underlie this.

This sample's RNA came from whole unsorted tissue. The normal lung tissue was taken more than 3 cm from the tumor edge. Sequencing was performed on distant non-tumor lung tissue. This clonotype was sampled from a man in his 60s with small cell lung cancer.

CDR3 nucleotide sequence: TGTACCGGCAGCTTAGGGGTCTCTTCAGGAGGGGAGCTATTTTTT. This gives the protein CTGSLGVSSGGELFF. The V and J genes are TRBV11-3 and TRBJ2-2, with D perhaps TRBD2 (6 bases). From germline, CDR1 is SGHNT and CDR2 YENEEA. The CDR3 runs to 15 residues.